Following are 15 T cell receptor beta chains from one sample sequenced in a study of persistence of HIV-infected CD4 T cells. Sequencing used immunoSEQ version 4 in survey mode. This table comes from immunoSEQ multiplex PCR, and its TCRdb copy is limited to in-frame clones, with some not included. The sample has about 7,000 clones; about 80% are singletons. No antigen has been assigned to these receptors. Cells were stimulated with CMV-infected fibroblast lysates at 10 ug/mL. Sorting of responding CD4+ T cells relied on upregulated CD40 ligand together with CD69. The sample was CD4+ T cells sorted from PBMCs after approximately 19-hour stimulation, taken from a patient who received antiretroviral therapy. These receptors originate from an adult woman with HIV who was CMV-seropositive.

This clone was seen a few times. The chain joins TRBV19 to TRBJ2-1; D is possibly TRBD1 (5 bases). The CDR3 totals 13 residues. The ends were cut back, 6 bases at V and 8 bases at J, with 14 bases in the middle. CDR1 is LNHDA and CDR2 is SQIVND in the germline V gene (reference sequence). The CDR3 reads CASSNQGSDEQFF. The CDR3 region has the DNA TGTGCCAGTAGCAATCAGGGTTCCGATGAGCAGTTCTTC. The complete variable domain, with remaining parts taken from reference TRBV19 and TRBJ2-1, reads DGGITQSPKYLFRKEGQNVTLSCEQNLNHDAMYWYRQDPGQGLRLIYYSQIVNDFQKGDIAEGYSVSREKKESFPLTVTSAQKNPTAFYLCASSNQGSDEQFFGPGTRLTVL.

DNA for the CDR3: TGTGCCAGTAGCACGACAGGGGACAATCAGCCCCAGCATTTT. Amino acids: CASSTTGDNQPQHF. The chain employs TRBV19 and TRBJ1-5; 8 bases map to TRBD1. J lost 3 bases, V lost 6 bases, and 4 bases had no gene match. Germline loops: CDR1 LNHDA, CDR2 SQIVND (reference sequence). This CDR3 region has 14 residues.

The chain uses TRBV4-1 and TRBJ2-1, with D perhaps TRBD1 (5 bases). The CDR3 runs to 15 residues. V dropped 1 base and J dropped 1 base, with 8 bases sitting between them. Germline V gene lookup returns CDR1 MGHRA and CDR2 YSYEKL. The CDR3 reads CASSQATESYNEQFF. CDR3 in DNA: TGCGCCAGCAGCCAAGCGACAGAATCCTACAATGAGCAGTTCTTC.

The rearrangement uses TRBV19 and TRBJ2-7; TRBD1 or TRBD2 may be the D gene (5 bases each). Germline-derived CDR1 and CDR2 are LNHDA and SQIVND (reference sequence). The germline V and J ends were trimmed by 10 bases and 7 bases, with 23 bases remaining between them. The CDR3 extends over 14 amino acids. The CDR3: CATGTGLARGEQYF. CDR3 in DNA: TGTGCCACCGGAACCGGGCTCGCGAGGGGTGAGCAGTACTTC.

The V call is TRBV10-3, the J call TRBJ1-1; D call uncertain. V shed 8 bases and J shed 5 bases, with 12 bases lying between them. Germline V gene lookup returns CDR1 ENHRY and CDR2 SYGVKD. The CDR3 spans 12 residues. The CDR3 loop is CAIGQPGTEAFF. The CDR3 DNA reads TGTGCCATCGGTCAACCGGGAACTGAAGCTTTCTTT.

The chain links TRBV24-1 to TRBJ2-3, with 8 positions matching TRBD1. Germline CDR1 and CDR2: KGHDR and SFDVKD. V shed 5 bases, J shed 0 bases, and the junction held 12 bases outside the gene matches. The CDR3 is made up of 18 amino acids. The CDR3 loop reads CATSVPGQGSSSTDTQYF. CDR3 coding DNA: TGTGCCACCAGTGTCCCAGGACAGGGATCATCTAGCACAGATACGCAGTATTTT.

CDR3 region: CASILAGEHTGELFF. CDR3 nucleotide sequence: TGTGCCAGCATCCTTGCGGGAGAACACACCGGGGAGCTGTTTTTT. The chain recombines TRBV6-5 with TRBJ2-2, with 7 bases fitting TRBD2. Germline assignment: CDR1 MNHEY and CDR2 SVGAGI. The CDR3 has 15 residues. With V trimmed by 7 bases and J by 3 bases, 8 bases remained unmatched.

This clone was detected once. The J gene is TRBJ2-2, the V gene TRBV10-3; TRBD2 might be the D (5 bases). Per germline, CDR1 ENHRY and CDR2 SYGVKD. Trimming took off 3 bases at V and 1 base at J, with 9 bases between the two ends. The CDR3 is 15 amino acids. The CDR3 DNA follows: TGTGCCATCAGTGAACCGGGGAGGAACACCGGGGAGCTGTTTTTT. This codes for CAISEPGRNTGELFF.

The chain joins TRBV6-5 to TRBJ2-1, with 9 bases aligning to TRBD2. Germline trimming cut 2 bases from V and 5 bases from J; bases unmatched to any gene: 7. Germline CDR1 reads MNHEY; CDR2 reads SVGAGI. This CDR3 is 16 amino acids long. CDR3 sequence (DNA): TGTGCCAGCAGTTACCCGGCGGGAGGGGGTGACAATGAGCAGTTCTTC. Protein sequence: CASSYPAGGGDNEQFF.

V usage is TRBV29-1 and J usage is TRBJ2-5; TRBD2 matches at 8 bases. CDR1 is SQVTM, CDR2 ANQGSEA, per germline. This CDR3 has 14 amino acids. The V gene end was trimmed by 7 bases and the J gene end by 5 bases; junction bases not matched to a gene: 12. In DNA, the CDR3 is TGCAGCGCCTCCTCCGGGGGGGCCTGGGAGACCCAGTACTTC. It yields the protein CSASSGGAWETQYF.

This clone was observed a handful of times. The chain joins TRBV2 to TRBJ2-1; 7 nucleotides agree with TRBD2. Germline-derived CDR1 and CDR2 are SNHLY and FYNNEI. Unmatched junction bases numbered 8, after V lost 6 bases and J lost 3 bases. This CDR3 contains 15 residues. The CDR3 loop is CASRPKTSSYNEQFF. The CDR3, as DNA: TGTGCCAGCAGGCCCAAGACTAGCAGCTACAATGAGCAGTTCTTC.

The chain has TRBV5-1 and TRBJ2-2; TRBD1 matches at 10 bases. CDR1 SGHRS and CDR2 YFSETQ come from the germline V gene. With V trimmed by 3 bases and J by 6 bases, 8 bases remained unmatched. The CDR3 has 16 amino acids. CDR3 bases: TGCGCCAGCAGCTCTAAGACAGGGGGCGTTTCCGGGGAGCTGTTTTTT. Translation gives CASSSKTGGVSGELFF.

The genes are TRBV19 and TRBJ2-1, with TRBD2 identical over 10 bases. V was pared by 2 bases and J by 15 bases, with 13 bases of the junction left unmatched. Per germline, CDR1 LNHDA and CDR2 SQIVND (reference sequence). The CDR3 runs to 15 residues. CDR3 amino acids: CASSITLLAGVPGFF. CDR3 nucleotides: TGTGCCAGTAGTATAACATTGCTAGCGGGAGTTCCGGGGTTCTTC.

The genes are TRBV9 and TRBJ2-2; TRBD1 might be the D (5 bases). CDR3 length: 15 residues. In germline, CDR1 is SGDLS, CDR2 YYNGEE. Trimming stripped 0 bases from V and 2 bases from J, with 8 bases between. The CDR3 bases are TGTGCCAGCAGCGTAGGACAGAGCAACACCGGGGAGCTGTTTTTT. Its translation: CASSVGQSNTGELFF.

The rearrangement joins TRBV5-5 to TRBJ2-7; D may be TRBD2 (6 bases). Trimming pared 3 bases from V and 7 bases from J, leaving 17 bases between. CDR3 length: 14 amino acids. The germline gives CDR1 SGHKS, CDR2 YYEKEE (reference sequence). CDR3: CASSWGVSGVEQYF. The CDR3, as DNA: TGTGCCAGCAGCTGGGGGGTATCCGGAGTAGAGCAGTACTTC. The full variable domain, its missing parts supplied by reference TRBV5-5 and TRBJ2-7, is DAGVTQSPTHLIKTRGQQVTLRCSPISGHKSVSWYQQVLGQGPQFIFQYYEKEERGRGNFPDRFSARQFPNYSSELNVNALLLGDSALYLCASSWGVSGVEQYFGPGTRLTVT.